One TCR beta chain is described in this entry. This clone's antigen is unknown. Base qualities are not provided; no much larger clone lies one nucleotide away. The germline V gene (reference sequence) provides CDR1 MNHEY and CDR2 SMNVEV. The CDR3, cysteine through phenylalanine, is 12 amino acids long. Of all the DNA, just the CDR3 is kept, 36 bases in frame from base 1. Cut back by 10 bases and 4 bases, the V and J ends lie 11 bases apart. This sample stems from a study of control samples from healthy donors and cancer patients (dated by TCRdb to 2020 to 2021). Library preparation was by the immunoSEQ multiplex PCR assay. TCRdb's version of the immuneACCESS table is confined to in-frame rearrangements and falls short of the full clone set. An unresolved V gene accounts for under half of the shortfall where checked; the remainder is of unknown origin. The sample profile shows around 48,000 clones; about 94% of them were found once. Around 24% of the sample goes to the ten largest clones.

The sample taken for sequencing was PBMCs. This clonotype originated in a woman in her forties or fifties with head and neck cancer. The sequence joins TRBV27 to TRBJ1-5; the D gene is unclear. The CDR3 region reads CATSGGNQPQHF. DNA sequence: TGTGCCACCAGCGGCGGGAATCAGCCCCAGCATTTT.